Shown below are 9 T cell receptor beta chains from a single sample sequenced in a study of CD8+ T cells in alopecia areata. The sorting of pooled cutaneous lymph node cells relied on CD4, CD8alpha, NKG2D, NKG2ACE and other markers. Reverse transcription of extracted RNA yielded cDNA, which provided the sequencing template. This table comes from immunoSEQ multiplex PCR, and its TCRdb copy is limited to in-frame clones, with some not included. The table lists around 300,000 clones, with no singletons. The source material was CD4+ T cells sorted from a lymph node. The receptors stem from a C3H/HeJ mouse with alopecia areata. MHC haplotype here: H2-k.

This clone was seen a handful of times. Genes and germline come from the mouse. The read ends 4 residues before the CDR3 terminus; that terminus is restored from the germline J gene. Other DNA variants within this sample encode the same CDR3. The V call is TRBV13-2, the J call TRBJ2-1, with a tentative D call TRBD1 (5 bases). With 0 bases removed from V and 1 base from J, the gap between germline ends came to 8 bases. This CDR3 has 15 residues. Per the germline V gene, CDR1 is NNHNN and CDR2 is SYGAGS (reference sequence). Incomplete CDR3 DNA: TGTGCCAGCGGTGATGAAGGACAAAACTATGCT. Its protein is CASGDEGQNYA. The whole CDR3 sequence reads CASGDEGQNYAEQFF.

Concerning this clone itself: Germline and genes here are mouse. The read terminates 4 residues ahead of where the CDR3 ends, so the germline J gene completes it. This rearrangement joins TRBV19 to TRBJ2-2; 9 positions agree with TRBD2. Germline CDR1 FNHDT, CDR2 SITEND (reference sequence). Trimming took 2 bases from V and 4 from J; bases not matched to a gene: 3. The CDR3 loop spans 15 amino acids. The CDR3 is CASSITGGTTGQLYF. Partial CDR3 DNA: TGTGCCAGCAGTATCACTGGGGGGACCACCGGG.

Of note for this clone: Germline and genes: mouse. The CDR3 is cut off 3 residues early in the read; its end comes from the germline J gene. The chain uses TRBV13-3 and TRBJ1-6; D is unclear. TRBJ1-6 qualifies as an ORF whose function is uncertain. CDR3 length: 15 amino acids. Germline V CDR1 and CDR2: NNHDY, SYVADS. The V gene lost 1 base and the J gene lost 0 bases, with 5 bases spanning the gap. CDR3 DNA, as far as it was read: TGTGCCAGCAGTGATTCAAATTCCTATAATTCGCCC. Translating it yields CASSDSNSYNSP. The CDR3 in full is CASSDSNSYNSPLYF.

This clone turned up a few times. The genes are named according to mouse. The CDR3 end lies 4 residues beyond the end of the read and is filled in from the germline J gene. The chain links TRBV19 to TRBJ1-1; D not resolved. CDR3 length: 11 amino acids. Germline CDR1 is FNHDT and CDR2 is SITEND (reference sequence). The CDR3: CASSIMTEVFF. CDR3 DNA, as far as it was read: TGTGCCAGCAGTATTATGACA.

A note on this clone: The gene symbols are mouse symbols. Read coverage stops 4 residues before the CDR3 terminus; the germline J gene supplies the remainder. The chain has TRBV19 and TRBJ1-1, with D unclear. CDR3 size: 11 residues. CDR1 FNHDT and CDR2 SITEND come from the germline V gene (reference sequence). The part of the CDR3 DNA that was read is TGTGCCAGCAGTTTCCTGTCA. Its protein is CASSFLS. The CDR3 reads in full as CASSFLSEVFF.

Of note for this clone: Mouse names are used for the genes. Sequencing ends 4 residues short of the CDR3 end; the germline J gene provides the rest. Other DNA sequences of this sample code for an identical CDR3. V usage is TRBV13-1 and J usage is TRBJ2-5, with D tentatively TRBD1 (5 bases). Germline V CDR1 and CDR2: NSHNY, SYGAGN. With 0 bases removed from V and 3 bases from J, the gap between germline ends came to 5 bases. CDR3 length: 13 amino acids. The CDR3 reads CASSDDRQDTQYF. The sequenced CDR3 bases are TGTGCCAGCAGTGATGACAGGCAAGAC.

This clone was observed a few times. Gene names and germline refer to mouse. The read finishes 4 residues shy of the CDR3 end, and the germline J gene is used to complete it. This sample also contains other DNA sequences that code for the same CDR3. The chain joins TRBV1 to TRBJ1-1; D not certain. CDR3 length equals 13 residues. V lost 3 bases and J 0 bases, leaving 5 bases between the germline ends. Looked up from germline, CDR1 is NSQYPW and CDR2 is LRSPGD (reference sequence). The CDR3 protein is CTCSAEANTEVFF. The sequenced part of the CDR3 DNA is TGCACCTGCAGTGCTGAGGCAAACACA.

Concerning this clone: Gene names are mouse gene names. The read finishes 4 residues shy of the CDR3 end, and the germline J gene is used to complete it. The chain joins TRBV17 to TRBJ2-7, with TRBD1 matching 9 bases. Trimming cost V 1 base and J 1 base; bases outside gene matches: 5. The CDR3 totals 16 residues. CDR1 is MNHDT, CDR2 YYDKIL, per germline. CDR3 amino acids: CASSRASGTGSYEQYF. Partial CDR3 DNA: TGTGCTAGCAGTAGAGCCTCCGGGACAGGGTCCTAT. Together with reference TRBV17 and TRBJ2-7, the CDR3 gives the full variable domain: DTTVKQNPRYKLARVGKPVNLICSQTMNHDTMYWYQKKPNQAPKLLLFYYDKILNREADTFEKFQSSRPNNSFCSLYIGSAGLEYSAMYLCASSRASGTGSYEQYFGPGTRLTVL.

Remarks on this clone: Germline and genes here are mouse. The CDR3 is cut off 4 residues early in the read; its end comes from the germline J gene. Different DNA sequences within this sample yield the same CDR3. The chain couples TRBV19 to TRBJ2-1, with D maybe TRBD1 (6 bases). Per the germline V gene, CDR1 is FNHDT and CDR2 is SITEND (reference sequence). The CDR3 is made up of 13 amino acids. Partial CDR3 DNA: TGTGCCAGCAGTATTACAGGGCGGGCT. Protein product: CASSITGRA. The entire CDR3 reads CASSITGRAEQFF.